This TCR beta chain stems from a study of blood T cell repertoires in COVID-19. Study as a whole: Samples came from the United States, Italy and Spain, spanning acute and convalescent COVID-19.

The sample holds one count of this clone. V gave up 3 bases and J gave up 2 bases; unmatched junction bases: 1. The CDR3 extends over 13 amino acids. Germline V gives CDR1 DFQATT, CDR2 SNEGSKA (reference sequence). Original handling: Counts of nucleated cells, estimated from reference gene primer amplification, were obtained. TCRdb's copy holds only in-frame clones and misses some; the assay was immunoSEQ multiplex PCR. V, J and clone size were drawn from that table, and D and trimming were deduced from the DNA. The sample carries 150,000 to 160,000 clones, approximately 83% recorded once. The sequenced sample consisted of peripheral blood. The genes are TRBV20-1 and TRBJ2-7, with 10 bases matching TRBD1. The sequence came from a woman aged 55-70 years with acute or convalescent COVID-19. The CDR3 reads CSASGQGAYEQYV. Written as DNA, the CDR3 is TGCAGTGCTAGTGGACAGGGGGCCTACGAGCAGTACGTC.